This TCR beta chain was recorded in a study of Ad26.COV2.S vaccination and SARS-CoV-2 variants. Study summary: The trial was COV1001 and the donor's arm was Ad26.COV2.S.

For this clone: The antigen remains undetermined.

Study-level findings and limits: Considerable breadth of spike-specific CD8+ and CD4+ T cell responses has reportedly been documented following vaccination. TCR breadth and depth estimates may have understated total T cell responses.

The CDR3 runs to 10 residues. Between the trimmed V and J ends, which lost 7 bases and 4 bases, there was a span of 4 bases. Germline values: CDR1 MDHEN, CDR2 SYDVKM. Treatment indicated: 15 to 20 received Ad26.COV2.S at low or high dose, single or two shots; 5 received placebo; per-sample allocation not given. Each sample was drawn 63 days after the first injection (of vaccine or placebo). Using immunoSEQ multiplex PCR, the repertoire was profiled, and TCRdb retains in-frame clones only, with some absent. The repertoire includes over 400,000 clones, 90% of them detected once, and more than 3.5% sits in the top ten.

The genes are TRBV28 and TRBJ1-1; D call uncertain. The sequencing used peripheral blood, collected in a trial of Ad26.COV2.S vaccine versus placebo. The TCR comes from a person aged 18-65 years who received the Ad26.COV2.S COVID-19 vaccine or a placebo. In DNA form, the CDR3 reads TGTGCCAGCACGTCCACTGAAGCTTTCTTT. This sequence encodes CASTSTEAFF. Based on the CDR3 plus reference TRBV28 and TRBJ1-1, the full variable domain is DVKVTQSSRYLVKRTGEKVFLECVQDMDHENMFWYRQDPGLGLRLIYFSYDVKMKEKGDIPEGYSVSREKKERFSLILESASTNQTSMYLCASTSTEAFFGQGTRLTVV.